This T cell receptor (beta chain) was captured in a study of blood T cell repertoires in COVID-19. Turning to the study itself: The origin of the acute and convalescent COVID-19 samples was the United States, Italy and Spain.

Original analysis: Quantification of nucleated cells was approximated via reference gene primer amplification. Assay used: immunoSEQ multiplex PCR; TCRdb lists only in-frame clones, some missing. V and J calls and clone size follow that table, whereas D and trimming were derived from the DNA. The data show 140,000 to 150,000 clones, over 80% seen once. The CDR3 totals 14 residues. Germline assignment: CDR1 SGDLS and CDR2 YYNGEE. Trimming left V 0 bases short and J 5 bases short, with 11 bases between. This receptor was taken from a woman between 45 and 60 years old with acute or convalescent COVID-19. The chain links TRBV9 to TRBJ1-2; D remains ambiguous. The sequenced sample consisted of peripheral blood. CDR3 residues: CASSVEGRRYGYTF. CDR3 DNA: TGTGCCAGCAGCGTAGAAGGCAGGAGGTATGGCTACACCTTC.